Sequencing of this T cell receptor beta chain was carried out in a study of CD8+ T cells in alopecia areata. Looking at the study overall: Patients took tofacitinib for 6 to 18 months, followed by 6 drug-free months.

This CDR3 has 15 residues. cDNA prepared by RNA extraction and subsequent reverse transcription served as the template for sequencing. Measured with immunoSEQ multiplex PCR; TCRdb has only the in-frame clones, and not every one. This table holds 35,000 to 45,000 clones, roughly 92% found once. About this clone: What it binds is unknown.

Treatment noted: oral pan-JAK inhibitor, 5-10 mg twice daily. CD4+ and CD8+ T cells were sorted from PBMCs stained for CD3, CD4 and CD8. Study-wide results and caveats: Tofacitinib did not eliminate many expanded lesional clones from scalp or blood.

This TCR derives from a human donor with alopecia areata. The starting material was CD8+ T cells sorted from blood, obtained at week 24, from a patient treated with tofacitinib. The rearrangement links TRBV21-1 to TRBJ2-1; no DNA check was done on the table's D call, TRBD1. TRBV21-1 is a recognized pseudogene. The CDR3 loop reads CASSKAWQGYDEQFF. The CDR3 bases are TGTGCCAGCAGCAAAGCGTGGCAGGGGTATGATGAGCAGTTCTTC.